The T cell receptor (beta chain) described here comes from a study of blood T cell repertoires in COVID-19. Study overall: Researchers got acute and convalescent COVID-19 samples from the United States, Italy and Spain.

Assignment of participants to cohorts was predicated upon participant-reported clinical history. What the recovered Cohort 3 donors had was two negative PCRs, clearance, or symptom resolution. CDR3 length equals 15 residues. V was trimmed by 4 bases and J by 3 bases, leaving 13 bases between them. Germline CDR1 PRHDT, CDR2 FYEKMQ (reference sequence). TCRdb keeps only in-frame clones here, not all; method: immunoSEQ multiplex PCR. The sample records more than 250,000 clones, approximately 84% being singletons. The specimen was PBMCs or T cells enriched from blood (not recorded which). This chain uses TRBV13 with TRBJ1-3; D gene unclear. This sequence was found in a woman in her late teens or twenties who had recovered from COVID-19. The CDR3 sequence: CASSSRGSIGNTIYF. The CDR3 DNA reads TGTGCCAGCAGCTCCCGAGGTTCCATTGGAAACACCATATATTTT.